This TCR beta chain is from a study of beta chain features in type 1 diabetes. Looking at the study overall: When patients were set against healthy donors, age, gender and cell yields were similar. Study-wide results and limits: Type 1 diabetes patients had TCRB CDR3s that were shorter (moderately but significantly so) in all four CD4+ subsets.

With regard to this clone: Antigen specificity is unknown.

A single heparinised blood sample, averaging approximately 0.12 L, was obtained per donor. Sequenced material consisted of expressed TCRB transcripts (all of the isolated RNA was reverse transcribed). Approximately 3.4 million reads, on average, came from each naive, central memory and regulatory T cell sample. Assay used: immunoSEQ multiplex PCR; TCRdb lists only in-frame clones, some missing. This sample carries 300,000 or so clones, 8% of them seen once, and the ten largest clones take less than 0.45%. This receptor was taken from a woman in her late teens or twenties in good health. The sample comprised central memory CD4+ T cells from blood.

In nucleotides, the CDR3 is TGTGCCAGCAGTTTGCGGGGGACCACAGATACGCAGTATTTT. Its protein is CASSLRGTTDTQYF. The chain uses TRBV27 and TRBJ2-3; 7 bases fit TRBD2. The CDR3 consists of 14 residues. The J segment lost 2 bases and the V segment lost 3 bases, leaving 2 bases of the junction unmatched. Germline assignment: CDR1 MNHEY and CDR2 SMNVEV (reference sequence).